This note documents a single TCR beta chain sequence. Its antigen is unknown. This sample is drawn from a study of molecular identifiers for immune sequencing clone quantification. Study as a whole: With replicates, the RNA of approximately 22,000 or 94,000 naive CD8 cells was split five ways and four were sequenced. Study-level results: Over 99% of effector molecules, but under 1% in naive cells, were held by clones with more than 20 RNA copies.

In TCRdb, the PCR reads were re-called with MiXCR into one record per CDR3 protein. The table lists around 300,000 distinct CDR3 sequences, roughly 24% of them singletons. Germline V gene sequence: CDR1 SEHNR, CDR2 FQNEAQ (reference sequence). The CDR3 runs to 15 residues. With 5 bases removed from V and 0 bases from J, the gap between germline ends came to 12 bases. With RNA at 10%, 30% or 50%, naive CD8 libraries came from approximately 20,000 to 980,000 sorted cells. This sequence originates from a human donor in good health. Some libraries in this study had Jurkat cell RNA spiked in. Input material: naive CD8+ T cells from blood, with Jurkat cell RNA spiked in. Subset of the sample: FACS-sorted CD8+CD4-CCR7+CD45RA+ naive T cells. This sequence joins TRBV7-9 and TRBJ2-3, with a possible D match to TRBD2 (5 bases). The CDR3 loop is CASSPPQRSTDTQYF. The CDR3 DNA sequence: TGTGCCAGCAGCCCCCCACAGCGGAGCACAGATACGCAGTATTTT.